The clone carrying this T cell receptor beta chain was found a few times. Extracted from the samples, RNA was reverse transcribed into cDNA to serve as the sequencing template. Profiling relied on immunoSEQ multiplex PCR, and the TCRdb table lists in-frame clones only, not all of them. The sample lists about 180,000 clones; approximately 59% were seen once. The sample originates from a study of CD8+ T cells in alopecia areata. Treatment noted: oral pan-JAK inhibitor, 5-10 mg twice daily. In germline, CDR1 is SQVTM, CDR2 ANQGSEA. V lost 3 bases and J 7 bases, leaving 12 bases between the germline ends. CDR3 length: 12 residues.

The TCR originated in a human donor with alopecia areata. The material sequenced was CD4+ T cells sorted from blood, taken at approximately week 56, from a patient treated with tofacitinib. The chain carries TRBV29-1 and TRBJ1-1; no firm D call. The CDR3 sequence: CSVEGLGLEAFF. CDR3 DNA: TGCAGCGTTGAGGGTTTAGGGCTTGAAGCTTTCTTT.